Below, 20 T cell receptor beta chains from the same sample are listed, as sequenced in a study of siplizumab effects on memory and regulatory T cells. Assay: immunoSEQ multiplex PCR; the TCRdb copy retains only in-frame clones and omits some. The sample holds about 82,000 clones, 87% seen once. Source material: Tregs sorted from blood. These receptors were taken from a human donor in good health.

This rearrangement joins TRBV19 to TRBJ2-5; D remains unclear. The germline V gene has CDR1 LNHDA and CDR2 SQIVND (reference sequence). The CDR3 is made up of 14 amino acids. V shed 4 bases and J shed 1 base, with 10 bases lying between them. CDR3 in amino acids: CASSRGPPQETQYF. CDR3 DNA sequence: TGTGCCAGTAGTAGGGGTCCTCCCCAAGAGACCCAGTACTTC.

This clone was counted a few times. This chain uses TRBV11-3 with TRBJ1-1; D gene unclear. The V end was cut by 3 bases, the J end by 0 bases, with 5 bases between. CDR1 is SGHNT, CDR2 YENEEA, per germline. The CDR3 extends over 13 amino acids. The DNA of the CDR3 is TGTGCCAGCAGCTTGATCGTGAACACTGAAGCTTTCTTT. This translates into CASSLIVNTEAFF.

The CDR3 spells CASRKGNTGELFF. In nucleotides, the CDR3 is TGTGCCAGCAGAAAAGGGAACACCGGGGAGCTGTTTTTT. The rearrangement uses TRBV11-1 and TRBJ2-2, with D hard to call. Trimming stripped 6 bases from V and 1 base from J, with 6 bases between. The CDR3 runs 13 residues. Germline V gene data show CDR1 as SGHAT and CDR2 as FQDESV (reference sequence).

CDR3 sequence (DNA): TGTGCCAGCAGCCCCCGAGCGTCAGTCACAGATACGCAGTATTTT. Protein product: CASSPRASVTDTQYF. The V and J genes are TRBV7-9 and TRBJ2-3; D remains unclear. This CDR3 has 15 residues. The V gene lost 5 bases and the J gene lost 2 bases, with 14 bases spanning the gap. The germline V gene has CDR1 SEHNR and CDR2 FQNEAQ (reference sequence). The full variable domain, its missing parts supplied by reference TRBV7-9 and TRBJ2-3, is DTGVSQNPRHKITKRGQNVTFRCDPISEHNRLYWYRQTLGQGPEFLTYFQNEAQLEKSRLLSDRFSAERPKGSFSTLEIQRTEQGDSAMYLCASSPRASVTDTQYFGPGTRLTVL.

This clone was recorded once. This chain's CDR3 is CASRASGGSGNTIYF. The CDR3 DNA follows: TGTGCCAGCCGGGCTTCTGGTGGCTCTGGAAACACCATATATTTT. The chain uses TRBV2 and TRBJ1-3, with D unclear. The CDR3 sequence is 15 residues long. Deletions cut 8 bases from V and 0 bases from J, with 14 bases between. Germline lookup yields CDR1 SNHLY and CDR2 FYNNEI. The full variable domain, in which reference TRBV2 and TRBJ1-3 provide the parts outside the CDR3, is EPEVTQTPSHQVTQMGQEVILRCVPISNHLYFYWYRQILGQKVEFLVSFYNNEISEKSEIFDDQFSVERPDGSNFTLKIRSTKLEDSAMYFCASRASGGSGNTIYFGEGSWLTVV.

The chain combines TRBV2 with TRBJ2-7; D is possibly TRBD1 (5 bases). The CDR3 extends over 16 amino acids. The germline gives CDR1 SNHLY, CDR2 FYNNEI. The V end lost 6 bases, the J end lost 0 bases, and 18 bases lay between the germline ends. In DNA form, the CDR3 reads TGTGCCAGCAGATACTCCAGGGTCCTTCTCTCCTACGAGCAGTACTTC. It specifies CASRYSRVLLSYEQYF.

The chain is built from TRBV29-1 and TRBJ2-7, with 7 bases matching TRBD1. V gave up 5 bases and J gave up 5 bases; unmatched junction bases: 12. The CDR3 is 14 amino acids. From germline, CDR1 is SQVTM and CDR2 ANQGSEA. The CDR3 sequence is CSVWGQSHRNEQYF. The DNA for the CDR3 is TGCAGCGTTTGGGGACAGTCTCACAGAAACGAGCAGTACTTC.

The chain couples TRBV19 to TRBJ1-2; D is unclear. V shed 2 bases and J shed 7 bases, with 11 bases lying between them. This CDR3 spans 13 amino acids. CDR1 is LNHDA, CDR2 SQIVND, per germline (reference sequence). CDR3 sequence reads: CASSITTGSGYTF. For the CDR3, the DNA is TGTGCCAGTAGTATAACTACCGGGAGTGGCTACACCTTC.

This rearrangement joins TRBV5-1 to TRBJ2-2, with D unresolved. The CDR3 spans 16 residues. CDR1 and CDR2 (germline): SGHRS, YFSETQ. The V end was cut by 0 bases, the J end by 4 bases, with 13 bases between. CDR3 DNA: TGCGCCAGCAGCTTGGGCCTCCTGATGGGCACCGGGGAGCTGTTTTTT. Translated: CASSLGLLMGTGELFF.

The V call is TRBV7-3, the J call TRBJ2-1; TRBD1 might be the D (6 bases). Germline assignment: CDR1 SGHTA and CDR2 FQGTGA. The CDR3 loop spans 16 amino acids. The ends were cut back, 5 bases at V and 0 bases at J, with 14 bases in the middle. As DNA, the CDR3 is TGTGCCAGCAGCCTCAGGGGTCCAAGCTCCTACAATGAGCAGTTCTTC. Translated: CASSLRGPSSYNEQFF.

About this clone: Other nucleotide sequences from this sample produce the same CDR3. The rearrangement links TRBV18 to TRBJ1-5; D remains ambiguous. Per germline, CDR1 KGHSH and CDR2 LQKENI. Trimming left V 1 base short and J 4 bases short, with 5 bases between. The CDR3 length is 13 residues. CDR3 DNA: TGTGCCAGCTCACCACAGGGAAATCAGCCCCAGCATTTT. Translation gives CASSPQGNQPQHF.

The table lists this clone with a few counts. The V call is TRBV20-1, the J call TRBJ1-1; D is uncertain. The ends were cut back, 3 bases at V and 6 bases at J, with 8 bases in the middle. This CDR3 is built from 11 residues. Per the germline V gene, CDR1 is DFQATT and CDR2 is SNEGSKA (reference sequence). In DNA, the CDR3 is TGCAGTGCTAGCCCCCTGGCTGAAGCTTTCTTT. Residues: CSASPLAEAFF.

This clone has just one count. J is TRBJ1-5 and V is TRBV28; D is uncertain. Germline V gene lookup returns CDR1 MDHEN and CDR2 SYDVKM. This CDR3 has 13 residues. V was cut by 3 bases and J by 4 bases, with 7 bases left in between. This CDR3 is CASSFRRNQPQHF. The DNA of the CDR3 is TGTGCCAGCAGTTTTAGACGGAATCAGCCCCAGCATTTT.

The chain carries TRBV27 and TRBJ1-5; D is possibly TRBD1 (6 bases). In germline, CDR1 is MNHEY, CDR2 SMNVEV (reference sequence). CDR3 length equals 14 residues. Trimming stripped 5 bases from V and 6 bases from J, with 14 bases between. The CDR3 bases are TGTGCCAGCAGTCAGACAGGACTAGCTCAGCCCCAGCATTTT. Translating it yields CASSQTGLAQPQHF.

The chain uses TRBV19 and TRBJ1-2; D perhaps matches TRBD1 (6 bases). V lost 6 bases and J 4 bases, leaving 15 bases between the germline ends. CDR1 is LNHDA, CDR2 SQIVND, per germline (reference sequence). The CDR3 has 14 amino acids. The chain's CDR3 is CASSPQGGGYGYTF. The CDR3 bases are TGTGCCAGTAGCCCGCAGGGAGGGGGCTATGGCTACACCTTC.

The chain couples TRBV30 to TRBJ2-2; 7 bases agree with TRBD1. Germline V CDR1 and CDR2: GTSNPN, SVGIG (reference sequence). Losses at the gene ends were 4 bases for V and 5 bases for J; bases not matched to a gene: 4. The CDR3 extends over 13 amino acids. CDR3 loop: CAWTTGFTGELFF. The CDR3 DNA follows: TGTGCCTGGACGACAGGGTTTACCGGGGAGCTGTTTTTT.

As DNA, the CDR3 is TGCGCCAGCAGCTTGGCGACTACTGCGGAGACCCAGTACTTC. Translation: CASSLATTAETQYF. V is TRBV5-1 and J is TRBJ2-5, with D perhaps TRBD2 (5 bases). With 0 bases removed from V and 5 bases from J, the gap between germline ends came to 11 bases. From germline, CDR1 is SGHRS and CDR2 YFSETQ. The CDR3 is made up of 14 amino acids.

The chain is built from TRBV27 and TRBJ2-5; maybe TRBD1 (5 bases). The closer fit of TRBJ2-7 to the DNA end suggests the J call may be wrong. CDR1 is MNHEY and CDR2 is SMNVEV in the germline V gene (reference sequence). The CDR3 sequence is 12 residues long. CDR3 coding DNA: TGTGCCACCTCCAGGGAAGGCTACGAGCAGTACTTC. It translates to CATSREGYEQYF.

The J gene is TRBJ1-2, the V gene TRBV5-4; D perhaps matches TRBD1 (5 bases). The germline V gene encodes CDR1 SGHNT and CDR2 YYREEE (reference sequence). V lost 0 bases and J lost 7, with 19 bases in between. This CDR3 has 16 amino acids. CDR3 sequence (DNA): TGTGCCAGCAGCTTGGCCGACAGATTTTCCGGGGGTGGCTACACCTTC. Protein product: CASSLADRFSGGGYTF.

The chain carries TRBV18 and TRBJ2-7; D is possibly TRBD1 (5 bases). The CDR3 length is 16 residues. CDR1 KGHSH and CDR2 LQKENI come from the germline V gene. The V and J ends lost 0 bases and 2 bases respectively, with 14 bases between them. The CDR3 loop reads CASSPPGLGHTYEQYF. In nucleotides, the CDR3 is TGTGCCAGCTCACCACCTGGCCTAGGACATACCTACGAGCAGTACTTC.